Below are 15 T cell receptor beta chains sequenced from a single sample in a study of shared clonotypes between healthy human individuals. Clones were sequenced by immunoSEQ multiplex PCR, and TCRdb holds only the in-frame ones, with some missing. This sample has approximately 640,000 clones, with about 78% found just once. Sequenced sample: memory CD4+ T cells sorted from blood. Documented subset: CD45RA-negative fraction. Every receptor here comes from a woman in her thirties in good health.

V gene TRBV4-1 combines with J gene TRBJ2-5; D is undetermined. The CDR3 runs 14 residues. Trimming stripped 0 bases from V and 3 bases from J, with 8 bases between. Germline V gene sequence: CDR1 MGHRA, CDR2 YSYEKL. In DNA, the CDR3 is TGCGCCAGCAGCCAAGAGACCGGAGAAGAGACCCAGTACTTC. Amino acids: CASSQETGEETQYF.

This clone was detected a few times. CDR3 DNA sequence: TGTGCCTGGAGTGTACTTGCGGGAGGGTCCTACAATGAGCAGTTCTTC. Amino acids: CAWSVLAGGSYNEQFF. The chain is built from TRBV30 and TRBJ2-1; TRBD2 matches at 9 bases. The germline V gene has CDR1 GTSNPN and CDR2 SVGIG (reference sequence). This CDR3 spans 16 amino acids. The ends lost 0 bases at V and 1 base at J; junction bases unmatched: 4.

This chain links TRBV7-8 with TRBJ2-1; 9 bases fit TRBD1. The CDR3 runs to 14 residues. Losses at the gene ends were 5 bases for V and 7 bases for J; bases not matched to a gene: 6. Germline V gene lookup returns CDR1 SGHVS and CDR2 FQNEAQ. The DNA for the CDR3 is TGTGCCAGCAGCGCGGAGGGACAGGGTAATGAGCAGTTCTTC. Translated, it gives CASSAEGQGNEQFF.

V and J are TRBV5-1 and TRBJ2-7; unclear D gene. The germline CDR1 and CDR2 sequences are SGHRS and YFSETQ. V was clipped by 4 bases and J by 0 bases, with 17 bases between them. This CDR3 region has 16 residues. The DNA of the CDR3 is TGCGCCAGCAGCCCGAATGTGGGGTCGAGCTCCTACGAGCAGTACTTC. This codes for CASSPNVGSSSYEQYF.

The CDR3 DNA follows: TGTGCCAGCAGTGAACCCCGGGATGGGGCAACTAATGAAAAACTGTTTTTT. Translation: CASSEPRDGATNEKLFF. The V gene is TRBV25-1, the J gene TRBJ1-4; D is unclear. The CDR3 is 17 residues long. Per the germline V gene, CDR1 is MGHDK and CDR2 is SYGVNS. V was shortened by 2 bases and J by 0 bases, with 13 bases between the two germline ends.

This clone has just a few counts. The genes are TRBV7-9 and TRBJ2-1; tentative D call: TRBD2 (6 bases). Deletions cut 4 bases from V and 5 bases from J, with 12 bases between. Per germline, CDR1 SEHNR and CDR2 FQNEAQ (reference sequence). CDR3 length equals 14 residues. The CDR3 protein is CASSSTGRNNEQFF. Written as DNA, the CDR3 is TGTGCCAGCAGCTCGACCGGGAGAAACAATGAGCAGTTCTTC. The variable domain in full, completed from reference TRBV7-9 and TRBJ2-1, reads DTGVSQNPRHKITKRGQNVTFRCDPISEHNRLYWYRQTLGQGPEFLTYFQNEAQLEKSRLLSDRFSAERPKGSFSTLEIQRTEQGDSAMYLCASSSTGRNNEQFFGPGTRLTVL.

V is TRBV7-8 and J is TRBJ2-7, with 10 bases identical to TRBD2. Per the germline V gene, CDR1 is SGHVS and CDR2 is FQNEAQ. The CDR3 is 18 amino acids. V shed 1 base and J 0 bases; nucleotides not matched to a gene: 9. The CDR3 loop reads CASSLVTSGQLSSYEQYF. The CDR3 DNA reads TGTGCCAGCAGCTTAGTGACTAGCGGGCAACTCAGCTCCTACGAGCAGTACTTC.

CDR3 DNA: TGTGCCAGCAGCGGACCTCGTAACCGGGACAGGGTAGCTAACTATGGCTACACCTTC. Translated, it gives CASSGPRNRDRVANYGYTF. This chain joins TRBV9 and TRBJ1-2; TRBD1 aligns across 9 bases. Germline lookup yields CDR1 SGDLS and CDR2 YYNGEE. The CDR3 totals 19 residues. V shed 3 bases and J 0 bases; nucleotides not matched to a gene: 15.

V usage is TRBV11-2 and J usage is TRBJ2-3; 10 bases match TRBD2. The ends lost 7 bases at V and 5 bases at J; junction bases unmatched: 9. The CDR3 has 15 amino acids. Germline CDR1 is SGHAT and CDR2 is FQNNGV. The CDR3 loop is CASTASGRALDTQYF. In DNA, the CDR3 is TGTGCCAGCACCGCCAGCGGGAGGGCCTTAGATACGCAGTATTTT.

This clone was picked up a small number of times. This chain connects TRBV6-1 to TRBJ2-7; D remains unclear. This CDR3 contains 10 residues. Germline V gene lookup returns CDR1 MNHNS and CDR2 SASEGT. The germline V and J ends were trimmed by 6 bases and 3 bases, with 3 bases remaining between them. CDR3 residues: CASRDYEQYF. The DNA for the CDR3 is TGTGCCAGCAGAGACTACGAGCAGTACTTC.

This chain's CDR3 is CAWSQTLGYTF. The CDR3, as DNA: TGTGCCTGGAGCCAGACACTTGGCTACACCTTC. This chain links TRBV30 with TRBJ1-2; no reliable D call. Trimming removed 3 bases at V and 7 bases at J, with 9 bases between. This CDR3 has 11 amino acids. The V gene's germline CDR1 is GTSNPN and CDR2 SVGIG (reference sequence).

V usage is TRBV19 and J usage is TRBJ2-5, with 9 bases identical to TRBD1. J gave up 11 bases and V 3 bases, and 13 bases lay outside the gene matches. The CDR3 consists of 15 residues. Germline assignment: CDR1 LNHDA and CDR2 SQIVND (reference sequence). CDR3 in amino acids: CASSISQGAIGEQYF. The CDR3 nucleotides are TGTGCCAGTAGTATTTCACAGGGGGCAATCGGGGAGCAGTACTTC.

This clone was found many times. Other DNA sequences in this sample translate to the same CDR3. The genes are TRBV5-1 and TRBJ2-1; TRBD1 agrees at 7 bases. Trimming cost V 4 bases and J 2 bases; bases outside gene matches: 6. CDR3 length: 15 residues. Germline lookup yields CDR1 SGHRS and CDR2 YFSETQ. The CDR3 nucleotides are TGCGCCAGCAGCCCAACAGGGGTCCCCTACAATGAGCAGTTCTTC. As protein: CASSPTGVPYNEQFF.

The V and J genes are TRBV9 and TRBJ2-1, with no clear D. CDR1 SGDLS and CDR2 YYNGEE come from the germline V gene. This CDR3 contains 14 residues. Trimming shortened V by 0 bases and J by 4 bases, and 8 bases separated the two germline ends. The CDR3 bases are TGTGCCAGCAGCGTAGCGAGAGGTTACAATGAGCAGTTCTTC. Its translation: CASSVARGYNEQFF.

The chain is built from TRBV7-3 and TRBJ2-5, with 7 bases lining up with TRBD1. CDR1 is SGHTA and CDR2 is FQGTGA in the germline V gene. V dropped 5 bases and J dropped 4; count of bases not matched to a gene: 10. CDR3 size: 15 residues. CDR3 DNA sequence: TGTGCCAGCAGCCTAATCGGGACAGATAGAGAGACCCAGTACTTC. This gives the protein CASSLIGTDRETQYF.